This T cell receptor (beta chain) was profiled in a study of OX40 agonist ivuxolimab in advanced cancers. With V trimmed by 2 bases and J by 1 base, 10 bases remained unmatched. The CDR3 contains 19 residues. CDR1 and CDR2 from the germline V gene are MGHRA and YSYEKL. Only in-frame clones appear in the TCRdb table, and some are missing; sequencing was by immunoSEQ multiplex PCR. Seen here are just over 60,000 clones, approximately 90% observed once, and the top ten hold approximately 12%. The chain joins TRBV4-1 to TRBJ2-6; TRBD2 matches at 8 bases. The sample here was CD4+ or CD8+ T cells sorted from blood, taken in a trial of the OX40 agonist ivuxolimab. The sequence came from an adult with an advanced solid tumor such as melanoma, head and neck, liver or kidney cancer. CDR3 in amino acids: CASSQIGVREGSGANVLTF. DNA for the CDR3: TGCGCCAGCAGCCAAATAGGAGTACGGGAGGGATCTGGGGCCAACGTCCTGACTTTC.